The 5 T cell receptor beta chains below were found in one sample sequenced in a study of cytomegalovirus exposure and HLA in healthy donors. With 60 Vbeta and 13 Jbeta primers, the PCR was carried out. This table comes from immunoSEQ multiplex PCR, and its TCRdb copy is limited to in-frame clones, with some not included. This sample's table has approximately 100,000 clones. Sequenced material: PBMCs. These receptors all stem from a man in his forties or fifties in good health and CMV-seronegative.

V and J are TRBV29-1 and TRBJ2-7; TRBD2 agrees at 10 bases. The CDR3 consists of 13 residues. J was trimmed by 3 bases and V by 4 bases; bases with no gene match: 3. Germline loops: CDR1 SQVTM, CDR2 ANQGSEA. CDR3 coding DNA: TGCAGCGTTGCCTCTAGCGGGAGCTACGAGCAGTACTTC. This codes for CSVASSGSYEQYF.

The rearrangement joins TRBV14 to TRBJ2-1, with D unresolved. V was pared by 3 bases and J by 0 bases, with 15 bases between. There are 17 residues in the CDR3. Germline V gene data show CDR1 as SGHDN and CDR2 as FVKESK. The CDR3 protein is CASSHAKSVASYNEQFF. In DNA, the CDR3 is TGTGCCAGCAGCCACGCGAAGTCGGTAGCCTCCTACAATGAGCAGTTCTTC.

The chain carries TRBV5-4 and TRBJ2-3; D perhaps matches TRBD2 (7 bases). V was trimmed by 5 bases and J by 3 bases, leaving 16 bases between them. Germline-derived CDR1 and CDR2 are SGHNT and YYREEE (reference sequence). The CDR3 totals 15 residues. The CDR3 DNA sequence: TGTGCCAGCAGGGGAGGGGGGGCTGGAACAGATACGCAGTATTTT. Translating gives CASRGGGAGTDTQYF.

The rearrangement links TRBV7-6 to TRBJ1-3; 9 bases fit TRBD1. CDR1 is SGHVS, CDR2 FNYEAQ, per germline. This CDR3 comprises 16 residues. The V segment lost 5 bases and the J segment 2 bases; nucleotides outside the gene matches: 7. CDR3 DNA: TGTGCCAGCAGCGCTGGACAGGGGAGAACTGGAAACACCATATATTTT. It translates to CASSAGQGRTGNTIYF.

The V call is TRBV5-1, the J call TRBJ1-5, with 8 bases matching TRBD1. Germline-derived CDR1 and CDR2 are SGHRS and YFSETQ. The CDR3 contains 15 residues. Germline trimming cut 4 bases from V and 5 bases from J; bases unmatched to any gene: 8. The CDR3 DNA reads TGCGCCAGCAGCACCGGACAGGGCGGGGATCAGCCCCAGCATTTT. Translated: CASSTGQGGDQPQHF.